The clone carrying this T cell receptor (beta chain) was seen more than once but under ten times. The target antigen is unknown. Unsorted bulk tissue of roughly 18-32 mg yielded co-extracted RNA and DNA. The entry originates in a study of tumor-infiltrating lymphocytes in primary liver carcinoma. Study context: The neoplasms were of stage T1-T3 N0M0, with dimensions of 4.2 to 10 cm across.

In germline, CDR1 is SGHAT, CDR2 FQNNGV. This CDR3 is 13 amino acids long. With V trimmed by 2 bases and J by 6 bases, 0 bases remained unmatched. Starting from roughly 540 ng of total RNA, TCR beta cDNA was produced with a primer in the constant region. ARM-PCR was slightly modified, and three nested multiplex PCR rounds with it gave rise to the TCR beta libraries. TRBV1-TRBV30 forward primers paired with a C-beta reverse primer drove the first two PCR rounds, about 9 cycles each. TCRdb analysed the multiplex PCR reads with MiXCR anew, one entry per CDR3 protein. The sample has about 25,000 distinct CDR3 sequences; 70% to 80% are singletons. Whole-study results and caveats: The difference in top-250-clone fraction between tumors and blood was significant, favoring tumors (p = 0.039). All five tumor regions shared only about 7.5-24% of top clones.

The chain employs TRBV11-2 and TRBJ2-7; 11 bases are shared with TRBD2. The receptor comes from a woman younger than 45 with primary liver carcinoma and hepatitis B virus infection. Input material: liver tumor tissue from sampling region 5. Subset defined: tumor region T5, tumor centre. CDR3 residues: CASSLTSGSEQYF. For the CDR3, the DNA is TGTGCCAGCAGCTTAACTAGCGGGAGCGAGCAGTACTTC.